One sample yielded the 27 T cell receptor beta chains listed below, sequenced in a study of glioma-infiltrating T cells. Using RNA template, CDR3s of TCR alpha and beta were amplified with iRepertoire arm-PCR. TCRdb re-called the multiplex PCR reads through MiXCR, storing one row per CDR3 protein. The sample has fewer than 200,000 distinct CDR3 sequences; 32% are singletons. Sequencing used glioma tissue, nonneoplastic brain tissue, or PBMCs (not recorded which). These receptors were collected from a human donor with low-grade glioma or glioblastoma, undergoing nonglioma brain surgery, or in good health (not recorded which).

This clonotype has at least ten counts. This rearrangement joins TRBV5-1 to TRBJ1-6, with 8 nucleotides matching TRBD1. The germline V gene has CDR1 SGHRS and CDR2 YFSETQ. There are 14 residues in the CDR3. V shed 5 bases, J shed 5 bases, and the junction held 3 bases outside the gene matches. CDR3 amino acids: CASRPGQDNSPLHF. Written as DNA, the CDR3 is TGCGCCAGCAGACCGGGACAGGATAATTCACCCCTCCACTTT.

This clonotype was recorded at least ten times. The chain combines TRBV28 with TRBJ2-3, with D possibly TRBD2 on 5 matching bases. Germline assignment: CDR1 MDHEN and CDR2 SYDVKM. The germline V and J ends were trimmed by 8 bases and 3 bases, with 15 bases remaining between them. The CDR3 runs 14 residues. The CDR3 spells CASLPWGETDTQYF. The CDR3 nucleotides read TGTGCCAGCCTTCCATGGGGAGAGACAGATACGCAGTATTTT.

This clonotype was picked up many times. The chain joins TRBV6-2 or TRBV6-3 to TRBJ2-6; no firm D call. The CDR3 is made up of 13 amino acids. Germline-derived CDR1 and CDR2 are MNHEY and SVGEGT. V lost 8 bases and J lost 2, with 7 bases in between. DNA of the CDR3: TGTGCCAGCTACCCTCCTGGGGCCAACGTCCTGACTTTC. It is translated as CASYPPGANVLTF.

Many counts were recorded for this clonotype. The chain uses TRBV19 and TRBJ2-5; TRBD2 matches 8 bases. The ends lost 6 bases at V and 7 bases at J; junction bases unmatched: 10. The V gene's germline CDR1 is LNHDA and CDR2 SQIVND (reference sequence). CDR3 length: 14 amino acids. The CDR3 loop is CASSPVTSGSTQYF. The CDR3 nucleotides are TGTGCCAGTAGCCCCGTTACTAGCGGTTCGACCCAGTACTTC.

Concerning this clonotype itself: A clone one base away is much larger, so this may be a read error. The V and J genes are TRBV3-1 and TRBJ2-7, with D perhaps being TRBD1 or TRBD2 (5 bases each). Germline values: CDR1 LGHDT, CDR2 YNNKEL (reference sequence). CDR3 size: 12 residues. Deletions cut 4 bases from V and 9 bases from J, with 13 bases between. CDR3 in amino acids: CASSLARDGQYF. The CDR3 region has the DNA TGTGCCAGCAGCCTAGCGAGGGACGGGCAGTACTTC.

CDR3 sequence (DNA): TGCAGCGTTGAAGATCAAGGGGGAATAGATACGCAGTATTTT. This translates into CSVEDQGGIDTQYF. The chain links TRBV29-1 to TRBJ2-3; perhaps TRBD1 as D (6 bases). CDR1 SQVTM and CDR2 ANQGSEA come from the germline V gene. The CDR3 runs to 14 residues. V lost 0 bases to trimming and J lost 5 bases, with 12 bases between them.

A single count supports this clonotype. The V call is TRBV18, the J call TRBJ2-5; weak D call: TRBD2 (6 bases). V gave up 4 bases and J gave up 5 bases, with 20 bases separating them. This CDR3 is 16 amino acids long. Germline values: CDR1 KGHSH, CDR2 LQKENI. Here the CDR3 reads CASSLEEGRSQETQYF. In DNA, the CDR3 is TGTGCCAGCTCACTGGAGGAGGGGAGGTCCCAGGAGACCCAGTACTTC. The whole variable domain, remainder taken from reference TRBV18 and TRBJ2-5, is NAGVMQNPRHLVRRRGQEARLRCSPMKGHSHVYWYRQLPEEGLKFMVYLQKENIIDESGMPKERFSAEFPKEGPSILRIQQVVRGDSAAYFCASSLEEGRSQETQYFGPGTRLLVL.

The table lists this clonotype with many counts. The rearrangement links TRBV10-3 to TRBJ2-3; 9 bases are shared with TRBD2. The CDR3 runs to 16 residues. After removal of 6 bases from V and 1 base from J, the junction contained 8 bases not matched to a gene. Germline loops: CDR1 ENHRY, CDR2 SYGVKD. The CDR3 DNA reads as TGTGCCATCAGGACCTCTAGCGGGATTGGCACAGATACGCAGTATTTT. Its translation: CAIRTSSGIGTDTQYF.

In the case of this clonotype: Since a much larger clone is just one base distant, this may be a read error. This rearrangement joins TRBV7-9 to TRBJ2-2, with D unresolved. The ends were cut back, 5 bases at V and 5 bases at J, with 12 bases in the middle. This CDR3 comprises 14 residues. The germline gives CDR1 SEHNR, CDR2 FQNEAQ (reference sequence). This CDR3 is CASSTKVSTGELFF. CDR3 in DNA: TGTGCCAGCAGCACGAAGGTCTCGACCGGGGAGCTGTTTTTT.

The CDR3 reads CASSYGTGSRLNEKLFF. The DNA of the CDR3 is TGTGCCAGCAGTTACGGGACAGGGTCCCGCCTTAATGAAAAACTGTTTTTT. The V call is TRBV6-2 or TRBV6-3, the J call TRBJ1-4; 9 bases agree with TRBD1. Germline V lookup: CDR1 MNHEY, CDR2 SVGEGT. The CDR3 has 17 amino acids. Unmatched junction bases numbered 8, after V lost 2 bases and J lost 4 bases.

Details on this clonotype: A much larger clone sits a single nucleotide away, making a read error possible. This chain links TRBV28 with TRBJ2-5; perhaps TRBD1 as D (5 bases). Per the germline V gene, CDR1 is MDHEN and CDR2 is SYDVKM. This CDR3 is built from 14 residues. This chain's CDR3 is CPIRATALQETQYF. The CDR3 bases are TGTCCCATCAGGGCGACAGCATTGCAAGAGACCCAGTACTTC.

The J gene is TRBJ2-1, the V gene TRBV6-6; 8 nucleotides align to TRBD1. V lost 2 bases, J lost 10 bases, and 7 bases stayed unmatched. The CDR3 sequence is 14 residues long. Per germline, CDR1 MNHNY and CDR2 SVGAGI (reference sequence). The CDR3 region is CASSYGTGAYEQFF. The DNA for the CDR3 is TGTGCCAGCAGTTACGGGACAGGTGCCTACGAGCAGTTCTTC.

Many counts were recorded for this clonotype. The V gene is TRBV20-1, the J gene TRBJ2-7, with 9 bases matching TRBD2. Germline V gene lookup returns CDR1 DFQATT and CDR2 SNEGSKA (reference sequence). The ends lost 5 bases at V and 4 bases at J; junction bases unmatched: 15. The CDR3 contains 16 residues. The CDR3 here is CSAPGSGGGRGYEQYF. In nucleotides, the CDR3 is TGCAGTGCTCCAGGGTCTGGGGGCGGGAGGGGGTACGAGCAGTACTTC.

The chain links TRBV29-1 to TRBJ2-1; 10 nucleotides align to TRBD2. Germline V gene sequence: CDR1 SQVTM, CDR2 ANQGSEA. With 3 bases clipped from V and 1 base from J, the junction kept 24 bases outside the gene matches. The CDR3 extends over 22 amino acids. CDR3 region: CSVEPRTVASGSGGGSYNEQFF. In DNA, the CDR3 is TGCAGCGTTGAGCCCCGCACCGTGGCTAGCGGGAGTGGAGGAGGATCCTACAATGAGCAGTTCTTC.

V gene TRBV2 combines with J gene TRBJ2-7, with 11 bases matching TRBD2. CDR1 and CDR2 (germline): SNHLY, FYNNEI. This CDR3 is 13 amino acids long. The junction had 11 bases not matched to a gene; V was cut back by 7 bases and J by 12 bases. CDR3 protein: CASIWTSGRNRYF. CDR3 in DNA: TGTGCCAGCATTTGGACTAGCGGGCGAAACCGGTACTTC. Combining the CDR3 with reference TRBV2 and TRBJ2-7 gives the whole variable domain EPEVTQTPSHQVTQMGQEVILRCVPISNHLYFYWYRQILGQKVEFLVSFYNNEISEKSEIFDDQFSVERPDGSNFTLKIRSTKLEDSAMYFCASIWTSGRNRYFGPGTRLTVT.

The chain couples TRBV5-4 to TRBJ2-1; TRBD2 aligns across 8 bases. The V gene end was trimmed by 4 bases and the J gene end by 7 bases; junction bases not matched to a gene: 7. CDR1 is SGHNT and CDR2 is YYREEE in the germline V gene (reference sequence). The CDR3 consists of 14 residues. The CDR3: CASSPTSDSNEQFF. CDR3 nucleotide sequence: TGTGCCAGCAGCCCGACTAGCGATTCAAATGAGCAGTTCTTC.

This clonotype was counted ten times or more. The gene calls are TRBV7-2 and TRBJ1-2; D may be TRBD1 (5 bases). V was shortened by 4 bases and J by 7 bases, with 13 bases between the two germline ends. This CDR3 spans 13 amino acids. In germline, CDR1 is SGHTA, CDR2 FQGNSA. The CDR3 region is CASSSGRTTGYTF. Here the CDR3 DNA reads TGTGCCAGCAGCTCCGGACGGACAACTGGCTACACCTTC.

In its sample, this clonotype was seen many times. The chain is built from TRBV3-1 and TRBJ1-1; D possibly corresponds to TRBD1 (6 bases). The ends were cut back, 3 bases at V and 3 bases at J, with 11 bases in the middle. The CDR3 runs to 14 residues. Germline CDR1 LGHDT, CDR2 YNNKEL (reference sequence). The CDR3 nucleotides read TGTGCCAGCAGCCATACTAACAGGGACACTGAAGCTTTCTTT. It specifies CASSHTNRDTEAFF.

J is TRBJ2-3 and V is TRBV6-2 or TRBV6-3; perhaps TRBD1 as D (5 bases). The CDR3 totals 15 residues. V was cut by 5 bases and J by 6 bases, with 18 bases left in between. Germline lookup yields CDR1 MNHEY and CDR2 SVGEGT. The CDR3 protein is CASSMNQGPSDTQYF. Here the CDR3 DNA reads TGTGCCAGCAGTATGAATCAGGGCCCCTCGGATACGCAGTATTTT.

V usage is TRBV28 and J usage is TRBJ2-1; D gene uncertain. Germline values: CDR1 MDHEN, CDR2 SYDVKM. The CDR3 totals 14 residues. The CDR3 here is CVSSSEPERNEQFF. DNA for the CDR3: TGTGTTAGCAGTTCGGAACCGGAGCGTAATGAGCAGTTCTTC.

Of note for this clonotype: A much larger clone differs from this one at a single base, so this may be a read error. The rearrangement links TRBV6-1 to TRBJ2-1; D not resolved. The CDR3 has 15 amino acids. In germline, CDR1 is MNHNS, CDR2 SASEGT. V lost 2 bases, J lost 2 bases, and 10 bases lay in between. The CDR3 DNA follows: TGTGCCAGCAGTGAAAGCAGGAGCCCCTACAATGAGCAGTTCTTC. It yields the protein CASSESRSPYNEQFF.

This clonotype showed up just once. A much larger clone lies one base from this, so it may be a read error. The rearrangement uses TRBV5-4 and TRBJ1-1; 7 bases fit TRBD1. Germline V gives CDR1 SGHNT, CDR2 YYREEE (reference sequence). Trimming removed 0 bases from V and 4 bases from J; junction bases left unmatched: 3. The CDR3 is made up of 14 amino acids. In nucleotides, the CDR3 is TGTGCCAGCAGCTTGGCTCAGGGGGGCACTGAAGCTTTCTTT. Translating it yields CASSLAQGGTEAFF.

There are a few counts of this clonotype. This chain joins TRBV7-3 and TRBJ1-1, with D hard to call. The germline gives CDR1 SGHTA, CDR2 FQGTGA. The germline V and J ends were trimmed by 5 bases and 0 bases, with 10 bases remaining between them. This CDR3 has 14 amino acids. The CDR3 is CASSPAGLNTEAFF. The CDR3 bases are TGTGCCAGCAGCCCAGCAGGTTTGAACACTGAAGCTTTCTTT. Supplemented by reference TRBV7-3 and TRBJ1-1, the full variable domain reads GAGVSQTPSNKVTEKGKYVELRCDPISGHTALYWYRQSLGQGPEFLIYFQGTGAADDSGLPNDRFFAVRPEGSVSTLKIQRTERGDSAVYLCASSPAGLNTEAFFGQGTRLTVV.

The rearrangement links TRBV28 to TRBJ2-3; the D gene is possibly TRBD1 (6 bases). CDR1 MDHEN and CDR2 SYDVKM come from the germline V gene. With 8 bases removed from V and 5 bases from J, the gap between germline ends came to 20 bases. The CDR3 is made up of 15 amino acids. CDR3 in DNA: TGTGCCAGCCTTATTGGGGGACATTTATTAGATACGCAGTATTTT. Translating it yields CASLIGGHLLDTQYF.

This CDR3 reads CASRTYEADTQYF. CDR3 coding DNA: TGTGCCAGCAGAACGTATGAGGCAGATACGCAGTATTTT. This chain uses TRBV6-8 with TRBJ2-3, with no clear D. V gave up 6 bases and J gave up 4 bases, with 11 bases separating them. Germline-derived CDR1 and CDR2 are MNHGY and SAAAGT. The CDR3 consists of 13 residues.

Points on this clonotype: This sequence may be a read error, since a much larger clone differs from it by one base. This is likely a read error, given that the CDR3 carries no conserved phenylalanine or tryptophan at its end. The limits of the CDR3 on the DNA are not certain, so only TCRdb's listed CDR3 is given. The chain uses TRBV28 and TRBJ2-7; TRBD2 is the table's D call and was not checked against the DNA. With termini counted, the CDR3 has 11 amino acids. Germline CDR1 MDHEN, CDR2 SYDVKM. Here the CDR3 reads CARGDVRGLII.

This clonotype was seen once. Given a much more abundant clone one base away, this may be a read error. The chain recombines TRBV18 with TRBJ1-5, with a possible D match to TRBD1 (5 bases). With 9 bases removed from V and 1 base from J, the gap between germline ends came to 13 bases. The CDR3 loop spans 14 amino acids. Germline V gene lookup returns CDR1 KGHSH and CDR2 LQKENI. In DNA form, the CDR3 reads TGTGCCAGATCCGGGGGGGGGAGCAATCAGCCCCAGCATTTT. Translating gives CARSGGGSNQPQHF.